In its sample, the clone carrying this TCR beta chain was seen once. Its specificity is not known. This record belongs to a study of radiotherapy plus CTLA-4 blockade in lung cancer. The overall study: Disease control reached 30% to 35%, with objective responses in less than 20%.

CDR3 length equals 15 residues. Germline CDR1 and CDR2: SGHRS and YFSETQ. V lost 3 bases, J lost 7 bases, and 7 bases stayed unmatched. Method: immunoSEQ multiplex PCR; TCRdb's copy keeps in-frame clones and lacks some. The sample comprises over 85,000 clones, approximately 86% of which are singletons, and approximately 5% rests with the top ten. Study outcomes and limitations: Early clone dynamics of blood T cells, plus interferon-beta, reportedly predicted response best. The study found tumor-derived TCR clones expanded in blood after radiotherapy plus ipilimumab.

The TCR originated in a human donor with non-small cell lung cancer that progressed on radiotherapy plus ipilimumab. The chain uses TRBV5-1 and TRBJ2-1; 10 nucleotides match TRBD1. Sample: peripheral blood, taken from a patient treated with radiotherapy plus ipilimumab. The CDR3 DNA reads as TGCGCCAGCAGCTCCCGGACAGGGGGTAGGAATGAGCAGTTCTTC. This sequence encodes CASSSRTGGRNEQFF.